The 19 T cell receptor beta chains below were found in one sample sequenced in a study of early T cells in non-severe SARS-CoV-2 infection. TCRdb processed the 5' RACE reads anew with MiXCR; each CDR3 protein has one entry. The table shows tens of thousands of distinct CDR3 sequences, with approximately 12% occurring only once. The sequencing input was whole blood. The receptors stem from an adult who was a healthcare worker with PCR-confirmed SARS-CoV-2 infection or an uninfected control (not recorded which).

The chain couples TRBV20-1 to TRBJ2-1; the match to TRBD2 covers 10 bases. In germline, CDR1 is DFQATT, CDR2 SNEGSKA (reference sequence). V dropped 0 bases and J dropped 7; count of bases not matched to a gene: 3. CDR3 length equals 14 residues. CDR3 nucleotide sequence: TGCAGTGCTAGAGACCAGCGGGAGGGTAATGAGCAGTTCTTC. It codes for CSARDQREGNEQFF.

This sequence joins TRBV11-2 and TRBJ2-1, with 13 nucleotides matching TRBD2. Germline CDR1 is SGHAT and CDR2 is FQNNGV. This CDR3 spans 15 amino acids. Trimming at V came to 3 bases and at J to 7 bases, leaving 3 bases not matched to a gene. The DNA for the CDR3 is TGTGCCAGCAGCTTTAGGGGACTAGCGGGGAATGAGCAGTTCTTC. Translating it yields CASSFRGLAGNEQFF.

This clonotype was detected many times. The rearrangement uses TRBV11-2 and TRBJ2-1; tentative D call: TRBD2 (5 bases). From germline, CDR1 is SGHAT and CDR2 FQNNGV. The CDR3 sequence is 12 residues long. Trimming removed 5 bases from V and 9 bases from J, with 11 bases in between. CDR3 bases: TGTGCCAGCAGCCGGACTCGCAGTGAGCAGTTCTTC. Translated: CASSRTRSEQFF.

This clonotype was seen repeatedly, ten times or more. The V call is TRBV5-1, the J call TRBJ2-7, with D hard to call. Trimming cost V 0 bases and J 0 bases, with 7 bases left between them. The CDR3 totals 14 residues. The germline V gene encodes CDR1 SGHRS and CDR2 YFSETQ. Written as DNA, the CDR3 is TGCGCCAGCAGCTTGGACCCCTCCTCCTACGAGCAGTACTTC. Its translation is CASSLDPSSYEQYF.

This clonotype was recorded a few times. J is TRBJ2-7 and V is TRBV28, with TRBD2 matching 7 bases. Unmatched junction bases numbered 8, after V lost 6 bases and J lost 3 bases. This CDR3 spans 14 amino acids. Germline values: CDR1 MDHEN, CDR2 SYDVKM. CDR3 residues: CASSHGTTYYEQYF. The CDR3 DNA follows: TGTGCCAGCAGCCACGGGACTACCTACTACGAGCAGTACTTC.

In this sample, this clonotype turned up many times. The rearrangement joins TRBV6-4 to TRBJ1-6; D gene ambiguous. CDR3 size: 13 residues. The germline gives CDR1 MRHNA, CDR2 SNTAGT. Deletions cut 3 bases from V and 6 bases from J, with 6 bases between. CDR3 coding DNA: TGTGCCAGCAGTGAGGCGGTTAATTCACCCCTCCACTTT. It is translated as CASSEAVNSPLHF.

The genes are TRBV7-9 and TRBJ1-1; TRBD1 agrees at 7 bases. J was trimmed by 1 base and V by 7 bases; bases with no gene match: 9. The CDR3 length is 15 residues. In germline, CDR1 is SEHNR, CDR2 FQNEAQ (reference sequence). This CDR3 is CASTPRGTENTEAFF. In DNA, the CDR3 is TGTGCCAGCACCCCAAGGGGGACAGAGAACACTGAAGCTTTCTTT.

This clonotype was observed many times. The CDR3 nucleotides are TGTGCCAGCAGCTTCACATCAGGACAGGGATTAGCGGGAGCGCCCGGGGAGCTGTTTTTT. Its protein product is CASSFTSGQGLAGAPGELFF. This sequence joins TRBV5-6 and TRBJ2-2, with a tentative D call TRBD2 (9 bases). Trimming left V 2 bases short and J 6 bases short, with 29 bases between. Germline CDR1 and CDR2: SGHDT and YYEEEE. The CDR3 sequence is 20 residues long.

V and J are TRBV5-1 and TRBJ1-5; the D is unclear. The CDR3 sequence is 13 residues long. The germline V gene encodes CDR1 SGHRS and CDR2 YFSETQ. V gave up 0 bases and J gave up 4 bases, with 5 bases separating them. The CDR3: CASSLEVNQPQHF. Here the CDR3 DNA reads TGCGCCAGCAGCTTGGAGGTAAATCAGCCCCAGCATTTT.

A remark on this clonotype: It may be a read error: a sequence one base away is much more abundant. The chain carries TRBV5-4 and TRBJ2-1, with 7 bases lining up with TRBD1. The CDR3 runs to 13 residues. Germline V CDR1 and CDR2: SGHNT, YYREEE (reference sequence). The CDR3 spells CASGFSNRGEQFF. In DNA form, the CDR3 reads TGTGCCAGCGGCTTCAGCAACAGGGGTGAGCAGTTCTTC.

The chain employs TRBV29-1 and TRBJ1-1; no firm D call. The CDR3 contains 11 residues. Trimming left V 3 bases short and J 5 bases short, with 7 bases between. Germline loops: CDR1 SQVTM, CDR2 ANQGSEA. CDR3 sequence reads: CSVEGITEAFF. The DNA of the CDR3 is TGCAGCGTTGAGGGGATTACTGAAGCTTTCTTT.

This chain links TRBV7-2 with TRBJ2-2, with D unclear. CDR1 SGHTA and CDR2 FQGNSA come from the germline V gene. CDR3 size: 14 residues. V was shortened by 6 bases and J by 5 bases, with 13 bases between the two germline ends. In DNA, the CDR3 is TGTGCCAGCAGTCTTCACGGACGGACCGGGGAGCTGTTTTTT. Its translation is CASSLHGRTGELFF. Combining the CDR3 with reference TRBV7-2 and TRBJ2-2 gives the whole variable domain GAGVSQSPSNKVTEKGKDVELRCDPISGHTALYWYRQSLGQGLEFLIYFQGNSAPDKSGLPSDRFSAERTGGSVSTLTIQRTQQEDSAVYLCASSLHGRTGELFFGEGSRLTVL.

This clonotype was seen only a few times. The CDR3 reads CASSQGMASPSNEQFF. CDR3 nucleotide sequence: TGTGCCAGCAGCCAAGGGATGGCTAGCCCTTCCAATGAGCAGTTCTTC. The V gene is TRBV4-2, the J gene TRBJ2-1, with TRBD2 as a possible D gene (5 bases). This CDR3 is 16 amino acids long. Trimming stripped 1 base from V and 6 bases from J, with 16 bases between. Germline CDR1 LGHNA, CDR2 YNFKEQ.

This clonotype was recorded a few times. The chain combines TRBV6-5 with TRBJ2-5; D not resolved. This CDR3 comprises 17 residues. The germline CDR1 and CDR2 sequences are MNHEY and SVGAGI. The V end was cut by 6 bases, the J end by 3 bases, with 23 bases between. Here the CDR3 reads CASSLLSRRAGEETQYF. The CDR3 region has the DNA TGTGCCAGCAGCCTACTGTCACGGAGAGCTGGGGAAGAGACCCAGTACTTC.

This clonotype was counted a few times. This chain joins TRBV6-1 and TRBJ2-1; 11 bases map to TRBD1. Trimming at V came to 5 bases and at J to 9 bases, leaving 12 bases not matched to a gene. CDR1 is MNHNS, CDR2 SASEGT, per germline. The CDR3 is 16 residues long. In DNA form, the CDR3 reads TGTGCCAGCAGTCTCCCCCGGACAGGGGGCTTAAGTGAGCAGTTCTTC. This translates into CASSLPRTGGLSEQFF.

This clonotype occurred many times. The chain couples TRBV19 to TRBJ1-5; no clear D gene. Germline values: CDR1 LNHDA, CDR2 SQIVND (reference sequence). V gave up 4 bases and J gave up 2 bases, with 15 bases separating them. This CDR3 spans 16 amino acids. The CDR3 DNA reads as TGTGCCAGTAGTAGCGGTTCGATTATCGGCAATCAGCCCCAGCATTTT. Amino acid sequence: CASSSGSIIGNQPQHF.

The chain links TRBV5-1 to TRBJ1-1; 9 bases are a match to TRBD1. Germline V gives CDR1 SGHRS, CDR2 YFSETQ. There are 18 residues in the CDR3. V shed 2 bases and J 1 base; nucleotides not matched to a gene: 12. The CDR3 DNA reads TGCGCCAGCAGCTTAAACCCGGGACAGGGACTAGCGAACACTGAAGCTTTCTTT. Its protein product is CASSLNPGQGLANTEAFF.

This clonotype was picked up many times. The chain couples TRBV19 to TRBJ1-2, with 7 nucleotides matching TRBD1. V shed 4 bases and J 8 bases; nucleotides not matched to a gene: 13. CDR3 length: 15 residues. The germline V gene encodes CDR1 LNHDA and CDR2 SQIVND (reference sequence). CDR3 region: CASSTGTVTFGGYTF. CDR3 nucleotide sequence: TGTGCCAGTAGTACTGGGACAGTTACTTTCGGCGGCTACACCTTC.

There are a few counts of this clonotype. V and J are TRBV11-3 and TRBJ1-1, with unresolved D. V was clipped by 0 bases and J by 5 bases, with 4 bases between them. The CDR3 is 12 residues long. From germline, CDR1 is SGHNT and CDR2 YENEEA. CDR3 coding DNA: TGTGCCAGCAGCTTAGACGGAACTGAAGCTTTCTTT. Translation gives CASSLDGTEAFF.